The 28 T cell receptor beta chains below all came from one sample that was sequenced in a study of neurological immune-mediated disorders (dated by TCRdb to about 2019). Interpreted using the paper, the time point label stands for: technical triplicate 2. The library was produced with 5' RACE. Data came from an Illumina HiSeq 2500. The raw public reads went through TCRdb reprocessing: fastp at Q25, MiXCR clone calling, in-frame beta chains kept. Identical CDR3 proteins give one entry, which carries the most common genes and DNA. The sample table holds roughly 30,000 distinct CDR3 sequences, of which more than 10% were seen once. The ten largest clones capture roughly 5.6% of the sample. What was sequenced was CD4+ T cells from blood. The receptor set was obtained from a female donor with HTLV-1-associated myelopathy (HAM/TSP).

This clonotype has ten or more counts. The chain couples TRBV7-2 to TRBJ2-1; D is uncertain. V dropped 2 bases and J dropped 7 bases, with 6 bases sitting between them. The CDR3 has 12 amino acids. The germline V gene encodes CDR1 SGHTA and CDR2 FQGNSA. CDR3 sequence (DNA): TGTGCCAGCAGCTTATCCCGGAATGAGCAGTTCTTC. Its protein is CASSLSRNEQFF.

This clonotype was found many times. The chain has TRBV5-1 and TRBJ2-5, with D tentatively TRBD2 (7 bases). Trimming removed 4 bases at V and 4 bases at J, with 11 bases between. The CDR3 consists of 13 residues. The germline gives CDR1 SGHRS, CDR2 YFSETQ. The CDR3 sequence is CASSPGGRETQYF. CDR3 DNA: TGCGCCAGCAGCCCGGGGGGCAGAGAGACCCAGTACTTC.

Judged by abundance, this clonotype is medium-sized. This chain connects TRBV5-1 to TRBJ2-5, with 8 positions matching TRBD2. This CDR3 is 14 amino acids long. V was clipped by 5 bases and J by 4 bases; unmatched bases: 7. Germline CDR1 SGHRS, CDR2 YFSETQ. The CDR3, as DNA: TGCGCCAGCAGTAGCGGGGTCGGGGGAGAGACCCAGTACTTC. Its protein is CASSSGVGGETQYF.

This clonotype has a count of ten or more. The CDR3, as DNA: TGTGCCAGTAGTCTGCGGGGATCGAACACCGGGGAGCTGTTTTTT. This gives the protein CASSLRGSNTGELFF. The chain has TRBV19 and TRBJ2-2; D possibly corresponds to TRBD2 (6 bases). Germline V lookup: CDR1 LNHDA, CDR2 SQIVND (reference sequence). Deletions cut 5 bases from V and 0 bases from J, with 10 bases between. This CDR3 comprises 15 residues.

This clonotype was seen repeatedly, ten times or more. The V and J genes are TRBV7-2 and TRBJ1-4; possible D gene TRBD1, 6 bases. V was cut by 1 base and J by 5 bases, with 11 bases left in between. CDR3 size: 15 residues. Germline values: CDR1 SGHTA, CDR2 FQGNSA. CDR3 protein: CASSLVWGRNEKLFF. The CDR3 DNA follows: TGTGCCAGCAGCTTAGTTTGGGGGCGAAATGAAAAACTGTTTTTT.

The sample holds many counts of this clonotype. The V call is TRBV7-3, the J call TRBJ2-5, with TRBD1 as a possible D gene (7 bases). This CDR3 has 14 amino acids. Germline V lookup: CDR1 SGHTA, CDR2 FQGTGA. Trimming left V 5 bases short and J 4 bases short, with 14 bases between. CDR3 nucleotide sequence: TGTGCCAGCAGCCCCTTCAGGGGGGCAGAGACCCAGTACTTC. This encodes CASSPFRGAETQYF.

This clonotype was counted at least ten times. The chain employs TRBV5-1 and TRBJ2-2, with 11 bases that match TRBD1. CDR3 size: 19 residues. J lost 0 bases, V lost 5 bases, and 12 bases had no gene match. Looked up from germline, CDR1 is SGHRS and CDR2 is YFSETQ. This chain's CDR3 is CASRAMGGQGASNTGELFF. In DNA, the CDR3 is TGCGCCAGCAGAGCGATGGGCGGACAGGGGGCATCGAACACCGGGGAGCTGTTTTTT. Filled out from reference TRBV5-1 and TRBJ2-2, the complete variable domain reads KAGVTQTPRYLIKTRGQQVTLSCSPISGHRSVSWYQQTPGQGLQFLFEYFSETQRNKGNFPGRFSGRQFSNSRSEMNVSTLELGDSALYLCASRAMGGQGASNTGELFFGEGSRLTVL.

This clonotype was seen ten or more times. The genes are TRBV5-1 and TRBJ2-1; TRBD1 matches at 9 bases. The germline gives CDR1 SGHRS, CDR2 YFSETQ. The CDR3 consists of 15 residues. Unmatched junction bases numbered 3, after V lost 4 bases and J lost 1 base. The chain's CDR3 is CASSRGQGSYNEQFF. CDR3 nucleotides: TGCGCCAGCAGCCGGGGACAGGGTTCCTACAATGAGCAGTTCTTC.

This clonotype was seen many times. This chain connects TRBV24-1 to TRBJ2-3, with TRBD1 matching over 8 bases. CDR3 length equals 17 residues. After removal of 3 bases from V and 2 bases from J, the junction contained 9 bases not matched to a gene. The V gene's germline CDR1 is KGHDR and CDR2 SFDVKD. The CDR3 sequence is CATSDILPGQVTDTQYF. DNA for the CDR3: TGTGCCACCAGTGATATTTTACCGGGACAGGTCACAGATACGCAGTATTTT.

This clonotype came up many times. The CDR3 loop is CASSLPDRGKQYF. The CDR3 DNA follows: TGTGCCAGCAGTTTACCGGACAGGGGAAAGCAGTACTTC. The chain couples TRBV27 to TRBJ2-7; 9 bases line up with TRBD1. V shed 2 bases and J 8 bases; nucleotides not matched to a gene: 4. The CDR3 has 13 amino acids. CDR1 and CDR2 (germline): MNHEY, SMNVEV (reference sequence).

This clonotype appeared many times. The chain recombines TRBV27 with TRBJ2-2; unclear D gene. Deletions cut 0 bases from V and 6 bases from J, with 5 bases between. This CDR3 comprises 13 residues. The V gene's germline CDR1 is MNHEY and CDR2 SMNVEV (reference sequence). CDR3 in amino acids: CASSLSWSGELFF. The CDR3 nucleotides read TGTGCCAGCAGTTTATCGTGGTCCGGGGAGCTGTTTTTT.

The chain couples TRBV19 to TRBJ2-1, with TRBD2 identical over 13 bases. The germline V gene has CDR1 LNHDA and CDR2 SQIVND (reference sequence). V shed 9 bases and J 6 bases; nucleotides not matched to a gene: 5. The CDR3 is 14 residues long. Written as DNA, the CDR3 is TGTGCCAGCGGGACTAGCGGGGATGTCAATGAGCAGTTCTTC. It is translated as CASGTSGDVNEQFF.

This clonotype was seen at least ten times. The chain recombines TRBV10-3 with TRBJ1-2; 7 positions match TRBD1. Germline values: CDR1 ENHRY, CDR2 SYGVKD. V lost 4 bases to trimming and J lost 6 bases; unmatched junction nucleotides: 8. The CDR3 runs to 14 residues. CDR3 in DNA: TGTGCCATCAGTGGCGGGACAGTGAACAATGGCTACACCTTC. It translates to CAISGGTVNNGYTF.

This clonotype was observed many times. The genes are TRBV6-6 and TRBJ2-7; TRBD1 aligns across 7 bases. Per germline, CDR1 MNHNY and CDR2 SVGAGI (reference sequence). This CDR3 is built from 14 residues. V shed 6 bases, J shed 3 bases, and the junction held 8 bases outside the gene matches. The CDR3 loop reads CASRQTGSNYEQYF. CDR3 coding DNA: TGTGCCAGCAGGCAGACAGGGAGTAACTACGAGCAGTACTTC.

This clonotype showed up just a few times. J is TRBJ1-2 and V is TRBV2; D unresolved. V was pared by 1 base and J by 7 bases, with 13 bases between. Germline-derived CDR1 and CDR2 are SNHLY and FYNNEI. The CDR3 runs to 14 residues. CDR3 in amino acids: CASSEVLPLGGYTF. CDR3 in DNA: TGTGCCAGCAGTGAAGTGCTTCCGTTGGGTGGCTACACCTTC.

This clonotype was counted many times. This sequence joins TRBV2 and TRBJ1-4, with D perhaps matching TRBD1 (5 bases). The CDR3 has 13 residues. The germline CDR1 and CDR2 sequences are SNHLY and FYNNEI. Trimming stripped 6 bases from V and 7 bases from J, with 12 bases between. This chain's CDR3 is CASRGGIGEKLFF. The CDR3 nucleotides read TGTGCCAGCAGGGGGGGGATCGGTGAAAAACTGTTTTTT.

This clonotype was recorded many times. The chain is built from TRBV29-1 and TRBJ2-5; D is perhaps TRBD2 (5 bases). Trimming took 2 bases from V and 5 from J, leaving 12 bases between them. CDR3 length: 13 residues. Germline loops: CDR1 SQVTM, CDR2 ANQGSEA. CDR3 nucleotides: TGCAGCGTTGAATGGGGAGTACGGGAGACCCAGTACTTC. Protein: CSVEWGVRETQYF. Using reference TRBV29-1 and TRBJ2-5 for the parts outside the CDR3, the full variable domain is SAVISQKPSRDICQRGTSLTIQCQVDSQVTMMFWYRQQPGQSLTLIATANQGSEATYESGFVIDKFPISRPNLTFSTLTVSNMSPEDSSIYLCSVEWGVRETQYFGPGTRLLVL.

This clonotype was counted ten times or more. The chain couples TRBV9 to TRBJ2-2, with D possibly TRBD2 on 6 matching bases. V shed 4 bases and J shed 10 bases, with 20 bases lying between them. This CDR3 region has 15 residues. CDR1 and CDR2 (germline): SGDLS, YYNGEE. The CDR3, as DNA: TGTGCCAGCAGCCCTCGGCCAAACTCGCGGGAGGAGCTGTTTTTT. It yields the protein CASSPRPNSREELFF.

The rearrangement links TRBV20-1 to TRBJ2-7; tentative D call: TRBD2 (5 bases). Germline V gene sequence: CDR1 DFQATT, CDR2 SNEGSKA (reference sequence). The CDR3 covers 13 residues. V was trimmed by 3 bases and J by 0 bases, leaving 9 bases between them. The CDR3 region is CSASFTSSYEQYF. The CDR3 bases are TGCAGTGCTAGCTTTACTAGCTCCTACGAGCAGTACTTC.

In its sample, this clonotype was seen many times. V is TRBV5-1 and J is TRBJ1-1, with D hard to call. Trimming stripped 4 bases from V and 6 bases from J, with 19 bases between. The CDR3 has 15 amino acids. CDR1 and CDR2 from the germline V gene are SGHRS and YFSETQ. The DNA of the CDR3 is TGCGCCAGCAGCCTGACATCCGACCCGGAGGCTGAAGCTTTCTTT. Amino acid sequence: CASSLTSDPEAEAFF.

This clonotype was counted many times. The chain combines TRBV7-9 with TRBJ1-4, with D possibly TRBD1 on 5 matching bases. The CDR3 runs to 19 residues. Trimming removed 5 bases at V and 4 bases at J, with 26 bases between. Germline assignment: CDR1 SEHNR and CDR2 FQNEAQ (reference sequence). The CDR3 nucleotides read TGTGCCAGCAGCCCTCTCTTCCCCCTCGGGACGCGCAATAATGAAAAACTGTTTTTT. This codes for CASSPLFPLGTRNNEKLFF.

This clonotype was picked up a small number of times. The gene calls are TRBV6-1 and TRBJ1-5; tentative D call: TRBD1 (5 bases). Germline V gives CDR1 MNHNS, CDR2 SASEGT. The CDR3 extends over 13 amino acids. The V gene lost 8 bases and the J gene lost 6 bases, with 14 bases spanning the gap. The CDR3 loop reads CASSPGFGQPQHF. The CDR3 nucleotides read TGTGCCAGCTCCCCAGGGTTTGGTCAGCCCCAGCATTTT.

This clonotype occurred many times. The J gene is TRBJ2-3, the V gene TRBV9, with no clear D. CDR1 and CDR2 from the germline V gene are SGDLS and YYNGEE. The ends were cut back, 0 bases at V and 4 bases at J, with 9 bases in the middle. The CDR3 loop spans 14 amino acids. CDR3 bases: TGTGCCAGCAGCGTAGCTCTGTCCTCAGATACGCAGTATTTT. It encodes CASSVALSSDTQYF.

The gene calls are TRBV4-2 and TRBJ2-3; 10 bases agree with TRBD2. CDR3 size: 15 residues. V was clipped by 4 bases and J by 4 bases; unmatched bases: 5. From germline, CDR1 is LGHNA and CDR2 YNFKEQ. The CDR3 sequence is CASSPQAGGPDTQYF. The DNA of the CDR3 is TGTGCCAGCAGCCCGCAAGCGGGAGGGCCAGATACGCAGTATTTT.

This clonotype appeared a single time. The chain carries TRBV14 and TRBJ2-1; weak D call: TRBD2 (7 bases). Germline CDR1 reads SGHDN; CDR2 reads FVKESK. With 6 bases removed from V and 13 bases from J, the gap between germline ends came to 22 bases. This CDR3 has 14 residues. CDR3 sequence: CASRMGYRGGLQFF. For the CDR3, the DNA is TGTGCCAGCAGAATGGGCTACCGCGGGGGCCTTCAGTTCTTC. Full variable domain (remainder filled in from reference TRBV14 and TRBJ2-1): EAGVTQFPSHSVIEKGQTVTLRCDPISGHDNLYWYRRVMGKEIKFLLHFVKESKQDESGMPNNRFLAERTGGTYSTLKVQPAELEDSGVYFCASRMGYRGGLQFFGPGTRLTVL.

This clonotype was seen repeatedly, ten times or more. The rearrangement uses TRBV7-9 and TRBJ2-2, with D perhaps TRBD1 (5 bases). The CDR3 consists of 16 residues. With 1 base removed from V and 1 base from J, the gap between germline ends came to 10 bases. In germline, CDR1 is SEHNR, CDR2 FQNEAQ (reference sequence). CDR3 region: CASSLGAGRNTGELFF. The DNA of the CDR3 is TGTGCCAGCAGCTTAGGGGCAGGGCGGAACACCGGGGAGCTGTTTTTT.

In this sample, this clonotype turned up many times. This chain uses TRBV11-2 with TRBJ1-5, with D uncertain. Trimming took off 3 bases at V and 5 bases at J, with 8 bases between the two ends. CDR1 is SGHAT, CDR2 FQNNGV, per germline. This CDR3 has 13 amino acids. This CDR3 is CASSFSLDQPQHF. CDR3 bases: TGTGCCAGCAGCTTCTCACTTGATCAGCCCCAGCATTTT.

This chain connects TRBV7-3 to TRBJ2-1; D call uncertain. This CDR3 contains 11 residues. Trimming took off 3 bases at V and 15 bases at J, with 12 bases between the two ends. Germline CDR1 SGHTA, CDR2 FQGTGA. The CDR3 region is CASSFSTWPFF. DNA of the CDR3: TGTGCCAGCAGCTTCTCGACTTGGCCGTTCTTC.